The 9 T cell receptor beta chains in this list originate from one sample, sequenced in a study of identical twins. TCRdb re-called the 5' RACE reads through MiXCR, storing one row per CDR3 protein. The sample lists some 900,000 distinct CDR3 sequences; more than 9% were seen once. This sample was shared with a second study, whose subject was yellow fever vaccine responses in identical twins.

Sequencing was carried out using PBMCs. These receptors all come from a young woman in good health.

The J gene is TRBJ2-4, the V gene TRBV2; either TRBD1 or TRBD2 may supply D (5 bases each). The CDR3 sequence is 12 residues long. Germline CDR1 reads SNHLY; CDR2 reads FYNNEI. The V gene lost 4 bases and the J gene lost 9 bases, with 10 bases spanning the gap. In DNA form, the CDR3 reads TGTGCCAGCAGTGTTGAGGGGACCATTCAGTACTTC. This gives the protein CASSVEGTIQYF.

The chain joins TRBV6-1 to TRBJ2-4; D possibly corresponds to TRBD2 (6 bases). Trimming took off 5 bases at V and 1 base at J, with 15 bases between the two ends. The germline V gene has CDR1 MNHNS and CDR2 SASEGT. There are 16 residues in the CDR3. The CDR3 region has the DNA TGTGCCAGCAGTCCGTGGGAGGCGGGGGCCAAAAACATTCAGTACTTC. It specifies CASSPWEAGAKNIQYF.

This sequence joins TRBV4-2 and TRBJ2-3; 15 bases match TRBD2. CDR3 size: 19 residues. CDR1 is LGHNA, CDR2 YNFKEQ, per germline. Trimming at V came to 4 bases and at J to 8 bases, leaving 16 bases not matched to a gene. As DNA, the CDR3 is TGTGCCAGCAGCCTTCGACAGGGACCGGGACTAGCGGGAGGTGGTACGCAGTATTTT. The encoded protein is CASSLRQGPGLAGGGTQYF.

The chain couples TRBV5-5 to TRBJ2-1; 7 bases match TRBD2. Unmatched junction bases numbered 12, after V lost 8 bases and J lost 4 bases. CDR1 and CDR2 from the germline V gene are SGHKS and YYEKEE (reference sequence). This CDR3 spans 15 amino acids. CDR3 in DNA: TGTGCCAGGAGCCTGGGGCTAGCGGCTTACAATGAGCAGTTCTTC. It translates to CARSLGLAAYNEQFF.

The chain is built from TRBV5-1 and TRBJ1-2; D gene uncertain. Germline lookup yields CDR1 SGHRS and CDR2 YFSETQ. Trimming removed 0 bases at V and 5 bases at J, with 14 bases between. The CDR3 runs to 15 residues. In DNA form, the CDR3 reads TGCGCCAGCAGCTTGGGGGCAGGAACCATTTATGGCTACACCTTC. This encodes CASSLGAGTIYGYTF.

This sequence joins TRBV18 and TRBJ1-4; D is unresolved. V was cut by 3 bases and J by 7 bases, with 12 bases left in between. The length of the CDR3 is 14 residues. The V gene's germline CDR1 is KGHSH and CDR2 LQKENI. CDR3 loop: CASSPSITSEKLFF. The CDR3 nucleotides read TGTGCCAGCTCACCCAGCATTACGTCTGAAAAACTGTTTTTT.

This chain links TRBV20-1 with TRBJ2-7, with 9 nucleotides matching TRBD2. The V segment lost 0 bases and the J segment 4 bases; nucleotides outside the gene matches: 4. Germline assignment: CDR1 DFQATT and CDR2 SNEGSKA (reference sequence). The CDR3 is 14 residues long. The CDR3 DNA is TGCAGTGCTAGAGAGGCGGGAGGGCCTTACGAGCAGTACTTC. This sequence encodes CSAREAGGPYEQYF.

This clonotype was picked up a small number of times. The chain is built from TRBV20-1 and TRBJ1-1; D not resolved. The V gene's germline CDR1 is DFQATT and CDR2 SNEGSKA (reference sequence). This CDR3 region has 14 residues. Trimming took 6 bases from V and 0 from J, leaving 14 bases between them. The CDR3 is CSAADGPMNTEAFF. CDR3 bases: TGCAGTGCCGCGGACGGCCCAATGAACACTGAAGCTTTCTTT.

This clonotype occurred many times. This chain joins TRBV12-3 or TRBV12-4 and TRBJ2-5; TRBD2 might be the D (5 bases). The CDR3 loop spans 13 amino acids. The V and J ends lost 5 bases and 4 bases respectively, with 11 bases between them. CDR3 sequence reads: CASSPPSGETQYF. CDR3 nucleotide sequence: TGTGCCAGCAGTCCCCCCAGCGGAGAGACCCAGTACTTC.